This entry concerns a single TCR beta chain. Germline CDR1 and CDR2: LGHDT and YNNKEL (reference sequence). CDR3 length: 14 residues. V lost 5 bases and J 5 bases, leaving 14 bases between the germline ends. This record belongs to a study of control samples from healthy donors and cancer patients. Data came from immunoSEQ multiplex PCR; TCRdb stores just in-frame clones and leaves some out. The repertoire holds more than 110,000 clones, with 80% to 95% as singletons. This chain joins TRBV3-1 (or the pseudogene TRBV3-2) and TRBJ2-3; tentatively, D is TRBD1 (6 bases). The clonotype comes from a man under 40 in good health. Sequenced: blood. The CDR3, as DNA: TGTGCCAGCAGCAAAAGTGGGGGCCAAGATACGCAGTATTTT. Protein sequence: CASSKSGGQDTQYF.